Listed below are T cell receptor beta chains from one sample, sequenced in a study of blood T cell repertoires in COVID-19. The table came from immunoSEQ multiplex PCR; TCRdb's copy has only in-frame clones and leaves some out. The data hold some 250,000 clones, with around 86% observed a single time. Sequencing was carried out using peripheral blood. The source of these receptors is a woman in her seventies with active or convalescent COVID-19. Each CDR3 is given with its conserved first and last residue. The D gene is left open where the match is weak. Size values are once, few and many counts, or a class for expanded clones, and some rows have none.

CDR3nt: TGCGCCAGCAGCTTGGTTTCGGGGGGAGAGACCCAGTACTTC; CDR3aa: CASSLVSGGETQYF; abundance: -; d_gene: TRBD2; v_gene: TRBV5-1; len: 14; j_gene: TRBJ2-5
CDR3nt: TGTGCCAGCACTTCCGGGAGCTCCTATAATTCACCCCTCCACTTT; CDR3aa: CASTSGSSYNSPLHF; abundance: -; d_gene: -; v_gene: TRBV6-5; len: 15; j_gene: TRBJ1-6
CDR3nt: TGTGCCAGCAGCTTAGAAGAGAGCGAAGCTTTCTTT; CDR3aa: CASSLEESEAFF; abundance: -; d_gene: -; v_gene: TRBV11-3; len: 12; j_gene: TRBJ1-1
CDR3nt: TGTGCCAGTAGTCCGAGAAGACACAGGAATGATGGCAATCAGCCCCAGCATTTT; CDR3aa: CASSPRRHRNDGNQPQHF; abundance: -; d_gene: -; v_gene: TRBV19; len: 18; j_gene: TRBJ1-5
CDR3nt: TGTGCCAGCAGTTCGACAGGGGCGATGAACACTGAAGCTTTCTTT; CDR3aa: CASSSTGAMNTEAFF; abundance: once; d_gene: TRBD1; v_gene: TRBV6-5; len: 15; j_gene: TRBJ1-1
CDR3nt: TGTGCCACCGGACAGGGCAACTCTGGGGCCAACGTCCTGACTTTC; CDR3aa: CATGQGNSGANVLTF; abundance: -; d_gene: TRBD1; v_gene: TRBV24-1; len: 15; j_gene: TRBJ2-6
CDR3nt: TGCGCCAGCAGCCCAGAGGGACAGAGACTCACTGAAGCTTTCTTT; CDR3aa: CASSPEGQRLTEAFF; abundance: -; d_gene: TRBD1; v_gene: TRBV4-1; len: 15; j_gene: TRBJ1-1
CDR3nt: TGTGCCAGCAGTGGGAGAAATGAAAAACTGTTTTTT; CDR3aa: CASSGRNEKLFF; abundance: few; d_gene: -; v_gene: TRBV27; len: 12; j_gene: TRBJ1-4
CDR3nt: TGTGCCAGCAGACGGGGACAGGGAGAGGCACAGCCCCAGCATTTT; CDR3aa: CASRRGQGEAQPQHF; abundance: -; d_gene: TRBD1; v_gene: TRBV7-2; len: 15; j_gene: TRBJ1-5
CDR3nt: TGTGCCAGCAGCGTCAAGTCGGACAGCCTGAACACTGAAGCTTTCTTT; CDR3aa: CASSVKSDSLNTEAFF; abundance: -; d_gene: -; v_gene: TRBV9; len: 16; j_gene: TRBJ1-1
CDR3nt: TGTGCCAGCAGCTTATCGACAGGAATCAATCAGCCCCAGCATTTT; CDR3aa: CASSLSTGINQPQHF; abundance: -; d_gene: -; v_gene: TRBV7-9; len: 15; j_gene: TRBJ1-5
CDR3nt: TGTGCCAGCAGGGGACTAGCGACCTTTGAGCAGTTCTTC; CDR3aa: CASRGLATFEQFF; abundance: -; d_gene: TRBD2; v_gene: TRBV6-5; len: 13; j_gene: TRBJ2-1
CDR3nt: TGTGCCAGCAGTGAATTGTATAGCAATCAGCCCCAGCATTTT; CDR3aa: CASSELYSNQPQHF; abundance: -; d_gene: -; v_gene: TRBV6-1; len: 14; j_gene: TRBJ1-5
CDR3nt: TGTGCCAGCAGCTTAGCGCAGTTAGAGACCCAGTACTTC; CDR3aa: CASSLAQLETQYF; abundance: once; d_gene: -; v_gene: TRBV11-2; len: 13; j_gene: TRBJ2-5
CDR3nt: TGTGCCAGCAGCGCTTCGGGGGGGGTGGCCTATGGCTACACCTTC; CDR3aa: CASSASGGVAYGYTF; abundance: -; d_gene: -; v_gene: TRBV9; len: 15; j_gene: TRBJ1-2
CDR3nt: TGTGCCACCAGTGATGATGGGACAGGCAGCAATCAGCCCCAGCATTTT; CDR3aa: CATSDDGTGSNQPQHF; abundance: few; d_gene: TRBD1; v_gene: TRBV24-1; len: 16; j_gene: TRBJ1-5
CDR3nt: TGTGCCAGCTCCCCTCCCACGCAGGGGATGGGCGAAAAACTGTTTTTT; CDR3aa: CASSPPTQGMGEKLFF; abundance: -; d_gene: -; v_gene: TRBV19; len: 16; j_gene: TRBJ1-4
CDR3nt: TGTGCCAGCAGTGAAACAGGTTGGGGCAATCAGCCCCAGCATTTT; CDR3aa: CASSETGWGNQPQHF; abundance: -; d_gene: -; v_gene: TRBV25-1; len: 15; j_gene: TRBJ1-5
CDR3nt: TGTGCCAGCAGCTTAGCGCCAGGGTCAGATCAGCCCCAGCATTTT; CDR3aa: CASSLAPGSDQPQHF; abundance: -; d_gene: -; v_gene: TRBV7-6; len: 15; j_gene: TRBJ1-5
CDR3nt: TGTGCCAGCAGTTTCTACACCGGGGAGCTGTTTTTT; CDR3aa: CASSFYTGELFF; abundance: once; d_gene: -; v_gene: TRBV27; len: 12; j_gene: TRBJ2-2
CDR3nt: TGTGCCAGCAGCTTAGTGGCACCGAGCTACACCTTC; CDR3aa: CASSLVAPSYTF; abundance: -; d_gene: -; v_gene: TRBV7-2; len: 12; j_gene: TRBJ1-2
CDR3nt: TGCGCCAGCAGCAACGGACAGGGAAATTCCTACGAGCAGTACTTC; CDR3aa: CASSNGQGNSYEQYF; abundance: -; d_gene: TRBD1; v_gene: TRBV5-1; len: 15; j_gene: TRBJ2-7
CDR3nt: TGTGCCAGCAGCCAAGGTGGGGGGGCCACAGATACGCAGTATTTT; CDR3aa: CASSQGGGATDTQYF; abundance: once; d_gene: -; v_gene: TRBV5-4; len: 15; j_gene: TRBJ2-3
CDR3nt: TGTGCCAGCTCACCATCCAGGGACAATGAGCAGTTCTTC; CDR3aa: CASSPSRDNEQFF; abundance: -; d_gene: -; v_gene: TRBV18; len: 13; j_gene: TRBJ2-1
CDR3nt: TGTGCCAGCAGCTCCTTACTTACCCCCCTCCACTTT; CDR3aa: CASSSLLTPLHF; abundance: once; d_gene: -; v_gene: TRBV7-9; len: 12; j_gene: TRBJ1-6